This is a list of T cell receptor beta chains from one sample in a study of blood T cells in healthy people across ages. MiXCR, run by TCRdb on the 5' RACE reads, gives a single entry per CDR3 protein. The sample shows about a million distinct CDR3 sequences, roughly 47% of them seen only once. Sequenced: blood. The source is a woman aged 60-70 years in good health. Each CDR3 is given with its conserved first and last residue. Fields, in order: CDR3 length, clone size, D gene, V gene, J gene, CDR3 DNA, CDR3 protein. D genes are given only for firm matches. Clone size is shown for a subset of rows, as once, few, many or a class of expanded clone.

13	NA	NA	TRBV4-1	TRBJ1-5	TGCGCCAGCAGCCAAGAAGGAGGGCAGCCCCAGCATTTT	CASSQEGGQPQHF
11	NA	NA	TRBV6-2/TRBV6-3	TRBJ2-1	TGTGCCAGCAGCCAAGCGACGGAGCAGTTCTTC	CASSQATEQFF
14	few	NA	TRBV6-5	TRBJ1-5	TGTGCCAGCAGCATCTCCGGGGGAAATCAGCCCCAGCATTTT	CASSISGGNQPQHF
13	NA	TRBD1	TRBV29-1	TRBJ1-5	TGCAGCGGAGGACAGGGCCTCAATCAGCCCCAGCATTTT	CSGGQGLNQPQHF
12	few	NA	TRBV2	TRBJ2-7	TGTGCCAGCAGTGTGATCAGCTACGAGCAGTACTTC	CASSVISYEQYF
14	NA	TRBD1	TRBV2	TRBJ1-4	TGTGCCAGCACTGCTCAGGGGGCCAATGAAAAACTGTTTTTT	CASTAQGANEKLFF
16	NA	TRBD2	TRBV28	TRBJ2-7	TGTGCCAGCAGTTTACGCCTGACTAGCGGGAGCTATGAGCAGTACTTC	CASSLRLTSGSYEQYF
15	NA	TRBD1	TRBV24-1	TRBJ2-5	TGTGCCACCAGTGATGCCAGACAGGGTAGACAGACCCAGTACTTC	CATSDARQGRQTQYF
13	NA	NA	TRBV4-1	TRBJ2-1	TGCGCCAGCAGCCAAGACCCGCGCAATGAGCAGTTCTTC	CASSQDPRNEQFF
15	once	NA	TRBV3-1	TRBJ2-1	TGTGCCAGCAGCCTAAGGGGCTCAAGGTACAATGAGCAGTTCTTC	CASSLRGSRYNEQFF
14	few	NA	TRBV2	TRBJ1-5	TGTGCCAGCAGTGATGAGGGTCGCAATCAGCCCCAGCATTTT	CASSDEGRNQPQHF
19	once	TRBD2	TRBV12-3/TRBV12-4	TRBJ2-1	TGTGCCAGCAGTCACACAGGGAGTTTTGTTAGCGGGGGGTACAATGAGCAGTTCTTC	CASSHTGSFVSGGYNEQFF
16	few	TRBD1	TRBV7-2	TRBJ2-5	TGTGCCAGCAGCCGAGGGCAGGGGGCGATTTTGGAGACCCAGTACTTC	CASSRGQGAILETQYF
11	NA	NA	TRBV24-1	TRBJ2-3	TGTGCCACCTCGACGTCGGATACGCAGTATTTT	CATSTSDTQYF